A single sample gave rise to the 16 T cell receptor beta chains below, sequenced in a study of blood T cell repertoires in COVID-19. The table came from immunoSEQ multiplex PCR; TCRdb's copy has only in-frame clones and leaves some out. The sample holds about 260,000 clones; 85% to 90% are singletons and the top ten take roughly 13%. The sample consisted of peripheral blood. These receptors came from a human donor in a cohort sampled during active COVID-19.

This chain links TRBV10-3 with TRBJ2-7; a possible D gene is TRBD1 (6 bases). The CDR3 has 15 residues. Germline lookup yields CDR1 ENHRY and CDR2 SYGVKD. V lost 3 bases and J lost 5, with 17 bases in between. CDR3 bases: TGTGCCATCAGTGATTTCACAGGGAGCCCCAACGAGCAGTACTTC. Residues: CAISDFTGSPNEQYF.

This clone was counted a single time. The chain combines TRBV27 with TRBJ2-1; D is possibly TRBD2 (6 bases). The V end lost 6 bases, the J end lost 0 bases, and 15 bases lay between the germline ends. Germline loops: CDR1 MNHEY, CDR2 SMNVEV (reference sequence). The CDR3 contains 16 residues. The CDR3 is CASSNRLGGSYNEQFF. The CDR3 region has the DNA TGTGCCAGCAGCAACAGGTTGGGGGGCTCCTACAATGAGCAGTTCTTC.

This chain uses TRBV10-1 with TRBJ2-1; TRBD2 matches at 14 bases. From germline, CDR1 is WNHNN and CDR2 SYGVQD (reference sequence). After removal of 5 bases from V and 8 bases from J, the junction contained 23 bases not matched to a gene. The CDR3 is 21 amino acids. Written as DNA, the CDR3 is TGCGCCAGCAGTCAATACCGCCTTTCCGGGACTAGCGGGAGCTGGAAGGATGAGCAGTTCTTC. As protein: CASSQYRLSGTSGSWKDEQFF.

With respect to this clone: The germline gene is not matched at one end of the junction; a read error may be the cause. The gene calls are TRBV10-3 and TRBJ2-5; the match to TRBD2 covers 9 bases. This CDR3 is 15 amino acids long. Germline loops: CDR1 ENHRY, CDR2 SYGVKD. Here the CDR3 DNA reads TGTGCCATCGGTGAAGGGCTAGCGGGGCCTCGGGACCAGTACTTC. Translated: CAIGEGLAGPRDQYF.

CDR3 sequence: CASSQDGRASSSTDTQYF. Written as DNA, the CDR3 is TGCGCCAGCAGCCAAGATGGCAGGGCATCCTCTAGCACAGATACGCAGTATTTT. This chain joins TRBV4-3 and TRBJ2-3; perhaps TRBD1 as D (5 bases). Trimming stripped 0 bases from V and 0 bases from J, with 16 bases between. This CDR3 has 18 residues. The V gene's germline CDR1 is LGHNA and CDR2 YSLEER.

The sample holds many counts of this clone. The CDR3 sequence is CATSSDGTGGLPPNSPLHF. The CDR3, as DNA: TGTGCCACCAGTAGTGACGGGACAGGGGGCCTTCCCCCCAATTCACCCCTCCACTTT. This chain connects TRBV24-1 to TRBJ1-6, with TRBD1 identical over 12 bases. In germline, CDR1 is KGHDR, CDR2 SFDVKD. This CDR3 is 19 amino acids long. V trimming: 6 bases; J trimming: 7 bases; junction bases outside the gene matches: 15.

The chain joins TRBV6-2 or TRBV6-3 to TRBJ2-5; 9 nucleotides match TRBD1. Per germline, CDR1 MNHEY and CDR2 SVGEGT. This CDR3 has 15 amino acids. The trim removed 5 bases at V and 7 bases at J, leaving 11 bases unmatched. CDR3 sequence: CASSATGGVLGTQYF. The CDR3, as DNA: TGTGCCAGCAGTGCTACAGGGGGCGTTTTAGGGACCCAGTACTTC.

The genes are TRBV2 and TRBJ1-2; 9 positions match TRBD1. The CDR3 contains 15 residues. The V gene end was trimmed by 4 bases and the J gene end by 4 bases; junction bases not matched to a gene: 7. Germline CDR1 and CDR2: SNHLY and FYNNEI. CDR3 in DNA: TGTGCCAGCAGTGGACCTCCGGACAGGGGCTATGGCTACACCTTC. Amino acids: CASSGPPDRGYGYTF.

The rearrangement links TRBV3-1 (or the pseudogene TRBV3-2) to TRBJ1-2; D is perhaps TRBD1 (5 bases). CDR3 length equals 16 residues. Per the germline V gene, CDR1 is LGHDT and CDR2 is YNNKEL (reference sequence). Trimming removed 7 bases at V and 0 bases at J, with 18 bases between. The DNA for the CDR3 is TGTGCCAGCACCCCTGGGGGGAGTGAGACTAACTATGGCTACACCTTC. As protein: CASTPGGSETNYGYTF.

The chain couples TRBV6-5 to TRBJ1-4; D may be TRBD1 (6 bases). The germline CDR1 and CDR2 sequences are MNHEY and SVGAGI. The CDR3 runs 14 residues. Trimming took 7 bases from V and 7 from J, leaving 16 bases between them. The CDR3 region has the DNA TGTGCCAGCAAGAAGGGAGGGGGTAGTGAAAAACTGTTTTTT. Amino acids: CASKKGGGSEKLFF.

The chain employs TRBV19 and TRBJ2-7; 12 bases map to TRBD1. The CDR3 runs 15 residues. Germline V lookup: CDR1 LNHDA, CDR2 SQIVND (reference sequence). J gave up 4 bases and V 3 bases, and 4 bases lay outside the gene matches. The CDR3 protein is CASSIGTGGGYEQYF. Written as DNA, the CDR3 is TGTGCCAGTAGTATCGGGACAGGGGGCGGTTACGAGCAGTACTTC.

The chain links TRBV5-1 to TRBJ2-7, with 7 positions matching TRBD1. The ends lost 4 bases at V and 5 bases at J; junction bases unmatched: 9. This CDR3 is 14 amino acids long. From germline, CDR1 is SGHRS and CDR2 YFSETQ. CDR3 protein: CASSRQGRKDEQYF. CDR3 sequence (DNA): TGCGCCAGCAGCCGACAGGGCCGTAAGGACGAGCAGTACTTC.

The V gene is TRBV6-6, the J gene TRBJ2-5, with TRBD2 matching 10 bases. The CDR3 has 15 amino acids. Germline trimming cut 4 bases from V and 4 bases from J; bases unmatched to any gene: 6. Germline V CDR1 and CDR2: MNHNY, SVGAGI (reference sequence). The CDR3 reads CASSWLAGVGETQYF. The CDR3 bases are TGTGCCAGCAGTTGGCTAGCGGGAGTGGGAGAGACCCAGTACTTC.

J is TRBJ2-2 and V is TRBV7-7; TRBD2 matches at 8 bases. This CDR3 is 15 amino acids long. J gave up 5 bases and V 3 bases, and 5 bases lay outside the gene matches. Germline V gene lookup returns CDR1 SSHAT and CDR2 FNYEAQ (reference sequence). In DNA, the CDR3 is TGTGCCAGCAGCTTGGGGACTAGGGGGACCGGGGAGCTGTTTTTT. This codes for CASSLGTRGTGELFF.

This chain connects TRBV5-1 to TRBJ2-3; D call uncertain. CDR1 SGHRS and CDR2 YFSETQ come from the germline V gene. The CDR3 sequence is 14 residues long. The ends were cut back, 2 bases at V and 3 bases at J, with 10 bases in the middle. In DNA, the CDR3 is TGCGCCAGCAGCTTCGCGAGCGTAACAGATACGCAGTATTTT. The encoded protein is CASSFASVTDTQYF. Based on the CDR3 plus reference TRBV5-1 and TRBJ2-3, the full variable domain is KAGVTQTPRYLIKTRGQQVTLSCSPISGHRSVSWYQQTPGQGLQFLFEYFSETQRNKGNFPGRFSGRQFSNSRSEMNVSTLELGDSALYLCASSFASVTDTQYFGPGTRLTVL.

The V gene is TRBV19, the J gene TRBJ2-7; no definite D call. The CDR3 runs to 15 residues. V was clipped by 6 bases and J by 0 bases, with 15 bases between them. CDR1 and CDR2 from the germline V gene are LNHDA and SQIVND (reference sequence). The CDR3 sequence: CASSLVHRFSYEQYF. CDR3 nucleotides: TGTGCCAGTAGCCTAGTCCACCGATTCTCCTACGAGCAGTACTTC.